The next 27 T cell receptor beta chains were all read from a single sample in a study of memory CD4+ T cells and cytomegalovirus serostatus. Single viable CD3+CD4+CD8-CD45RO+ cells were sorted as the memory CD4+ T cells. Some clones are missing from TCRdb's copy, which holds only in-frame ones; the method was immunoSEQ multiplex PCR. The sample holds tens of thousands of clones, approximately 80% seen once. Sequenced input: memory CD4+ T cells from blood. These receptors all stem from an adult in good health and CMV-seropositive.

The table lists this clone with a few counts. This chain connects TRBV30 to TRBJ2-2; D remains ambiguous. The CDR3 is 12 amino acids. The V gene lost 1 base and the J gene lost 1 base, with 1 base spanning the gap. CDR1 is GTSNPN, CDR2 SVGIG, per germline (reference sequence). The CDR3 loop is CAWSGNTGELFF. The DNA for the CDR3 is TGTGCCTGGAGTGGGAACACCGGGGAGCTGTTTTTT.

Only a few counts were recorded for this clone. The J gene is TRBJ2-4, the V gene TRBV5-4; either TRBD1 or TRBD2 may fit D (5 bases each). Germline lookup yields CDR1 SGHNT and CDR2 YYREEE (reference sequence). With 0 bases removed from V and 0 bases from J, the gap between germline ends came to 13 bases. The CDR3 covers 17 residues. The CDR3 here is CASSLAGADLAKNIQYF. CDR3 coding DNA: TGTGCCAGCAGCTTGGCCGGGGCAGATCTAGCCAAAAACATTCAGTACTTC.

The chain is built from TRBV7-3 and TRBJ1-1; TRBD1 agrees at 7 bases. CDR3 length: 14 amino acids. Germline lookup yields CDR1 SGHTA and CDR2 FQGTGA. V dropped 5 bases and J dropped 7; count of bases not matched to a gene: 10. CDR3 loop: CASSPGQVASEAFF. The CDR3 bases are TGTGCCAGCAGCCCCGGACAGGTCGCCAGTGAAGCTTTCTTT.

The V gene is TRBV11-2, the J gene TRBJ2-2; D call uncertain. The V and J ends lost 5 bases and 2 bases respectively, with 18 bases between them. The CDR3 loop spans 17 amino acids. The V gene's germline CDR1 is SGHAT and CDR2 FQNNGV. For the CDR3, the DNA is TGTGCCAGCAGCCTACCCATTCAGCTACGCAACACCGGGGAGCTGTTTTTT. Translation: CASSLPIQLRNTGELFF.

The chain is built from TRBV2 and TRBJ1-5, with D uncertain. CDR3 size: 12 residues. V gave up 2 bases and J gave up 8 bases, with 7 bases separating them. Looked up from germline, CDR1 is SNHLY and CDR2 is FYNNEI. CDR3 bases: TGTGCCAGCAGTGAACGGGGAAAGCCCCAGCATTTT. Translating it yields CASSERGKPQHF.

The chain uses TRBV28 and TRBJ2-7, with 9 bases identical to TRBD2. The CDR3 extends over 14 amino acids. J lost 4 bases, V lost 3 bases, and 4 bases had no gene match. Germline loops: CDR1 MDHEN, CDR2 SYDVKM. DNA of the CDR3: TGTGCCAGCAGTTTGGGCGGGAGGGCATACGAGCAGTACTTC. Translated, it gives CASSLGGRAYEQYF.

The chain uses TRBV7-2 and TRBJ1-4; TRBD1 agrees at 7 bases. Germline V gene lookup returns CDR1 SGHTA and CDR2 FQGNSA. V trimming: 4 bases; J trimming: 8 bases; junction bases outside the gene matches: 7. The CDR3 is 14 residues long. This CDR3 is CASSSTGASEKLFF. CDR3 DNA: TGTGCCAGCAGCTCAACAGGGGCTTCGGAAAAACTGTTTTTT.

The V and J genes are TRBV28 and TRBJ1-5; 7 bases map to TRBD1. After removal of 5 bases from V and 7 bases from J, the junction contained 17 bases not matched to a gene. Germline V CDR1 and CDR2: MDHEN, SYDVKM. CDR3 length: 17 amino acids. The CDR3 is CASSPLIPRQGKQPQHF. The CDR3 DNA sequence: TGTGCCAGCAGTCCGCTGATTCCAAGACAGGGAAAGCAGCCCCAGCATTTT. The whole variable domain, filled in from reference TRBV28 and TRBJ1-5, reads DVKVTQSSRYLVKRTGEKVFLECVQDMDHENMFWYRQDPGLGLRLIYFSYDVKMKEKGDIPEGYSVSREKKERFSLILESASTNQTSMYLCASSPLIPRQGKQPQHFGDGTRLSIL.

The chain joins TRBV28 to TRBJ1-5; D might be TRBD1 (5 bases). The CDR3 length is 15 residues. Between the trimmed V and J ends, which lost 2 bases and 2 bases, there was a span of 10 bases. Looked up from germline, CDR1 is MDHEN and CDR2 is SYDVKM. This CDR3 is CASSLLQGGNQPQHF. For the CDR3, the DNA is TGTGCCAGCAGTTTACTGCAGGGCGGCAATCAGCCCCAGCATTTT.

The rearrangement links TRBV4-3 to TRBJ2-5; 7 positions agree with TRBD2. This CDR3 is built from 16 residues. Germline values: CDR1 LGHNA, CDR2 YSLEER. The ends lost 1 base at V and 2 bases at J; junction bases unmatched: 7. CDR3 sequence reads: CASSQGAAGSQETQYF. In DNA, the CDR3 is TGCGCCAGCAGCCAAGGCGCAGCGGGAAGTCAAGAGACCCAGTACTTC.

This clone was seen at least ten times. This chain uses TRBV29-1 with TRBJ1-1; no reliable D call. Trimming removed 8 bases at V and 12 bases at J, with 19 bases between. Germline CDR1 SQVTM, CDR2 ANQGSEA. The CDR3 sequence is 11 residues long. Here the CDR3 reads CSYSGEGRTFF. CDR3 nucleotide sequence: TGCAGCTACAGTGGGGAGGGTAGGACTTTCTTT.

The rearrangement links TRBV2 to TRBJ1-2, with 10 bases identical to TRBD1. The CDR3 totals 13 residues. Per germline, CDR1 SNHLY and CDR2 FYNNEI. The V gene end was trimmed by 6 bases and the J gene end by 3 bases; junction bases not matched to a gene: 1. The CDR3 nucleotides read TGTGCCAGCAGAGGGACAGGGGACTATGGCTACACCTTC. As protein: CASRGTGDYGYTF.

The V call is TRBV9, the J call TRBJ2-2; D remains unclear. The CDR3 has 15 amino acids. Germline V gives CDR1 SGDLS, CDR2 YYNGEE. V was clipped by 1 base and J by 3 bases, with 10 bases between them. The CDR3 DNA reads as TGTGCCAGCAGCGTAACCATCGGTGACACCGGGGAGCTGTTTTTT. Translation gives CASSVTIGDTGELFF.

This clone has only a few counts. The CDR3 sequence is CASPGQGHGYTF. The CDR3 DNA is TGTGCCAGTCCCGGACAGGGGCATGGCTACACCTTC. V and J are TRBV25-1 and TRBJ1-2, with TRBD1 matching over 9 bases. V shed 9 bases, J shed 6 bases, and the junction held 5 bases outside the gene matches. The length of the CDR3 is 12 residues. In germline, CDR1 is MGHDK, CDR2 SYGVNS.

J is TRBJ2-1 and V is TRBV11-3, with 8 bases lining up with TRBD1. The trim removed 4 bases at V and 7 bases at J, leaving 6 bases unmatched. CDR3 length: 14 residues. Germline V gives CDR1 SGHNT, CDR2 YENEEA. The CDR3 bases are TGTGCCAGCAGCTCACTAACAGGGGGGAATGAGCAGTTCTTC. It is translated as CASSSLTGGNEQFF. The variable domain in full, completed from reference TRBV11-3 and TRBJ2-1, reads EAGVVQSPRYKIIEKKQPVAFWCNPISGHNTLYWYLQNLGQGPELLIRYENEEAVDDSQLPKDRFSAERLKGVDSTLKIQPAELGDSAVYLCASSSLTGGNEQFFGPGTRLTVL.

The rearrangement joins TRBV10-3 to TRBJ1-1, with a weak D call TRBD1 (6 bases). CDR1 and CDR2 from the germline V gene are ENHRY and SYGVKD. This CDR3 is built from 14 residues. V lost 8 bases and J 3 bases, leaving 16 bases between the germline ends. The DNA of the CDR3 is TGTGCCATCGGTCAGGGGAACTGGGACACTGAAGCTTTCTTT. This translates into CAIGQGNWDTEAFF.

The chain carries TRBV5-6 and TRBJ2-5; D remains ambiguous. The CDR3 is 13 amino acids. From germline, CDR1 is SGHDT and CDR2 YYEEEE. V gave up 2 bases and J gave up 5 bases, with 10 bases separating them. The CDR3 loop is CASSLGLMETQYF. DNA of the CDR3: TGTGCCAGCAGCTTAGGGCTAATGGAGACCCAGTACTTC.

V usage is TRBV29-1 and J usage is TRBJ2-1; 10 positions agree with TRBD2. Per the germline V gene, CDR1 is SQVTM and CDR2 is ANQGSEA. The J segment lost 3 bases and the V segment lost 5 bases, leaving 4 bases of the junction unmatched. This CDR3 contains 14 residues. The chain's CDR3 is CSVTTSGDYNEQFF. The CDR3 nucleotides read TGCAGCGTTACTACTAGCGGGGACTACAATGAGCAGTTCTTC.

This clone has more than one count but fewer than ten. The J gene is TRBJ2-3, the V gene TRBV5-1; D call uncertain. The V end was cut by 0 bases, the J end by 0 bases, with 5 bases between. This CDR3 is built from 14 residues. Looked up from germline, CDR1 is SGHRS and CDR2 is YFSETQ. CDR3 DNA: TGCGCCAGCAGCTTGGTAGATAGCACAGATACGCAGTATTTT. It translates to CASSLVDSTDTQYF. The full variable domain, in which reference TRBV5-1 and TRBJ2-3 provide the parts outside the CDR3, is KAGVTQTPRYLIKTRGQQVTLSCSPISGHRSVSWYQQTPGQGLQFLFEYFSETQRNKGNFPGRFSGRQFSNSRSEMNVSTLELGDSALYLCASSLVDSTDTQYFGPGTRLTVL.

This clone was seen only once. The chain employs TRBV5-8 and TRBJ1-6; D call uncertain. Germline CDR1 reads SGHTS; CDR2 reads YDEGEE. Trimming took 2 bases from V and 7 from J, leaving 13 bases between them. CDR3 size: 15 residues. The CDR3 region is CASSFNGPRNSPLHF. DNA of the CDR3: TGTGCCAGCAGCTTTAATGGCCCGCGGAATTCACCCCTCCACTTT.

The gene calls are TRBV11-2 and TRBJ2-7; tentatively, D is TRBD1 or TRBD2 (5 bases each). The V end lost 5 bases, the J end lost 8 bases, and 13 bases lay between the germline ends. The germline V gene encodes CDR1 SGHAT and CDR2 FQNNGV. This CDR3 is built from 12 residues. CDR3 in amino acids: CASSPGALQQYF. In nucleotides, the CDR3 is TGTGCCAGCAGCCCCGGGGCTTTACAGCAGTACTTC.

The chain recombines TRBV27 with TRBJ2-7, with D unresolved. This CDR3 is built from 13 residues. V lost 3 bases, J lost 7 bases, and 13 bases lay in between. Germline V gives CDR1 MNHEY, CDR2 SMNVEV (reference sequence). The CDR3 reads CASSFLGRREQYF. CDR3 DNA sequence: TGTGCCAGCAGTTTCCTCGGACGAAGAGAGCAGTACTTC.

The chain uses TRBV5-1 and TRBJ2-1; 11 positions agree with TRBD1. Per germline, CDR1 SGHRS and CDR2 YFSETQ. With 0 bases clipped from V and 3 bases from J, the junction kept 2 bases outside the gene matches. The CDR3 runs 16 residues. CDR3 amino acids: CASSLDGTGGYNEQFF. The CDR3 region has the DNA TGCGCCAGCAGCTTGGACGGGACAGGGGGCTACAATGAGCAGTTCTTC.

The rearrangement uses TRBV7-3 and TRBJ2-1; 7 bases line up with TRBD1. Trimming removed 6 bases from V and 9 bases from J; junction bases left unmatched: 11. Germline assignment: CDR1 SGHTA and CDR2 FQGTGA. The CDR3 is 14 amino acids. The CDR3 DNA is TGTGCCAGCAGTTTACCGGGACAGTTATCTGAGCAGTTCTTC. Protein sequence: CASSLPGQLSEQFF.

The CDR3 is CASSSPTGGPPSYNEQFF. CDR3 sequence (DNA): TGTGCCAGCAGCTCCCCGACAGGGGGCCCCCCCTCCTACAATGAGCAGTTCTTC. The chain links TRBV7-9 to TRBJ2-1, with TRBD1 matching 10 bases. Germline CDR1 and CDR2: SEHNR and FQNEAQ (reference sequence). Trimming cost V 4 bases and J 0 bases; bases outside gene matches: 9. The CDR3 extends over 18 amino acids.

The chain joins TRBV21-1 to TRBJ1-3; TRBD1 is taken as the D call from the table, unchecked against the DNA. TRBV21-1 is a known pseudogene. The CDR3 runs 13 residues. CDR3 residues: CASTRGSGNTIYF. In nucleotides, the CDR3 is TGTGCCAGCACCAGGGGATCCGGAAACACCATATATTTT.

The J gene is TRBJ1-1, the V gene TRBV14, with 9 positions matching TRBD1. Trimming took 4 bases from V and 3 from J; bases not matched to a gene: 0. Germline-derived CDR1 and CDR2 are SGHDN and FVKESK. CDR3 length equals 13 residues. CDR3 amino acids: CASSRDRDTEAFF. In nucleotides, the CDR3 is TGTGCCAGCAGCCGGGACAGGGACACTGAAGCTTTCTTT.